This is a list of T cell receptor beta chains from one sample in a study of T cell clonotyping in hematopoietic cell transplantation. Clones were read by immunoSEQ multiplex PCR, and TCRdb kept only the in-frame ones, dropping some. There are about 45,000 clones in the sample; 94% occur only once, and about 0.81% lies in the top ten. Material: peripheral blood mononuclear cells. The receptors originated from a woman aged 45-59 years in good health. Some clones in this sample may be carry-over from other donors' samples. CDR3s include the opening cysteine and the closing phenylalanine or tryptophan. The order of the fields is V gene, J gene, D gene, clone size, CDR3 DNA, CDR3 protein. A D gene is named only where the DNA matches it firmly. A clone size is listed for some rows: how often the clone was seen (once, few, many), or a class if it is expanded.

TRBV10-3,TRBJ2-3,TRBD2,NA,TGTGCCATCAGAGGACTAGCGGGGGGGGTGTATACGCAGTATTTT,CAIRGLAGGVYTQYF
TRBV27,TRBJ1-6,TRBD1,NA,TGTGCCAGCCGCCTTTTAGGGACAGCGGGACATTCACCCCTCCACTTT,CASRLLGTAGHSPLHF
TRBV11-2,TRBJ1-6,NA,NA,TGTGCCAGCAGCTTTGGGCCTACTAATTCACCCCTCCACTTT,CASSFGPTNSPLHF
TRBV9,TRBJ1-2,NA,NA,TGTGCCAGTTCGCAGGTTAACTATGGCTACACCTTC,CASSQVNYGYTF
TRBV7-2,TRBJ1-1,NA,NA,TGTGCCAGCAGCTTCGGGGGAAACACTGAAGCTTTCTTT,CASSFGGNTEAFF
TRBV5-4,TRBJ2-7,NA,NA,TGTGCCAGCAGAGTGGGGCAGGGCTACGAGCAGTACTTC,CASRVGQGYEQYF
TRBV5-4,TRBJ1-1,NA,NA,TGTGCCAGCAGCTTGGGAGCTGGGGTGGGCACTGAAGCTTTCTTT,CASSLGAGVGTEAFF
TRBV7-8,TRBJ1-1,NA,NA,TGTGCCAGCAGCTTAGGGCAGGCCAACACTGAAGCTTTCTTT,CASSLGQANTEAFF
TRBV7-2,TRBJ1-5,TRBD1,NA,TGTGCCAGCAGCTTAGTGGCAGGGGGCGGCGGCAATCAGCCCCAGCATTTT,CASSLVAGGGGNQPQHF
TRBV6-4,TRBJ2-3,NA,NA,TGTGCCAGCAGTGATGGGGGCGGAAGCACAGATACGCAGTATTTT,CASSDGGGSTDTQYF
TRBV29-1,TRBJ1-3,TRBD1,NA,TGCAGCGTTGAAGACTACAGGGGGTCTGGAAACACCATATATTTT,CSVEDYRGSGNTIYF
TRBV19,TRBJ1-2,NA,once,TGTGCCAGTAGTACTAAGTTATATGGCTACACCTTC,CASSTKLYGYTF
TRBV6-6,TRBJ1-1,NA,NA,TGTGCCAGCAGTCCCTCGCCGCGGGGTTCTGAAGCTTTCTTT,CASSPSPRGSEAFF
TRBV9,TRBJ1-2,TRBD1,NA,TGTGCCAGCAGCGCTGGGACAGGGCGGTTGGAAGGCTACACCTTC,CASSAGTGRLEGYTF
TRBV19,TRBJ1-1,TRBD1,NA,TGTGCCAGTAGAATGGACAGGGGGAACACTGAAGCTTTCTTT,CASRMDRGNTEAFF
TRBV20-1,TRBJ2-1,NA,NA,TGCAGTGCTATGGGCGGGTATGAGCAGTTCTTC,CSAMGGYEQFF
TRBV5-6,TRBJ2-5,TRBD1,NA,TGTGCCAGCAGCTTAGGGGACAGGGGGCGGAAGACCCAGTACTTC,CASSLGDRGRKTQYF
TRBV4-1,TRBJ2-1,TRBD2,once,TGCGCCAGCAGCCAAGATAGGACTAGCGGGGGGCAATACAATGAGCAGTTCTTC,CASSQDRTSGGQYNEQFF
TRBV6-6,TRBJ1-2,NA,NA,TGTGCCAGCAGTACCATCGGGGGGCCTGGCTACACCTTC,CASSTIGGPGYTF
TRBV9,TRBJ1-2,NA,NA,TGTGCCAGCAGCGTAAACCAGGGATCAAGTGGCTACACCTTC,CASSVNQGSSGYTF
TRBV19,TRBJ1-1,NA,NA,TGTGCCAGTAGGGTTGGGGCGGGGAACACTGAAGCTTTCTTT,CASRVGAGNTEAFF
TRBV6-1,TRBJ1-6,TRBD1,NA,TGTGCCAGCAGTGATAGGGGGCGCAGGGCCTATAATTCACCCCTCCACTTT,CASSDRGRRAYNSPLHF
TRBV19,TRBJ1-6,NA,NA,TGTGCCAGTACAAACGGACCTTCATCTACCGGGAATTCACCCCTCCACTTT,CASTNGPSSTGNSPLHF
TRBV14,TRBJ2-7,NA,NA,TGTGCCAGCAGCCAAGATCTCCGGTTAGAGCAGTACTTC,CASSQDLRLEQYF
TRBV4-1,TRBJ1-5,NA,NA,TGCGCCAGCAGCCAAGGAAGAGGACTGACCTATCAGCCCCAGCATTTT,CASSQGRGLTYQPQHF
TRBV10-3,TRBJ2-1,TRBD2,once,TGTGCCATCAGTGGCCGCGGGACTAGCGATGGGGATGAGCAGTTCTTC,CAISGRGTSDGDEQFF
TRBV7-2,TRBJ2-7,TRBD1,NA,TGTGCCAGCAGCTTGACAGGGGTCACCTACGAGCAGTACTTC,CASSLTGVTYEQYF
TRBV10-3,TRBJ2-2,NA,NA,TGTGCCATCAGTGGGCGGGGGCCCGGGGAGCTGTTTTTT,CAISGRGPGELFF
TRBV7-2,TRBJ2-3,NA,NA,TGTGCCAGCACCCTACAGCCCACAGATACGCAGTATTTT,CASTLQPTDTQYF
TRBV2,TRBJ1-1,NA,NA,TGTGCCAGCAGATCTACAGGGATCACTGAAGCTTTCTTT,CASRSTGITEAFF
TRBV15,TRBJ1-2,NA,NA,TGTGCCACCAGCTCCAGTGGGTATAACTATGGCTACACCTTC,CATSSSGYNYGYTF
TRBV29-1,TRBJ1-1,NA,NA,TGCAGCGCTAGAGCAGGGAGGGACACTGAAGATTTCTTT,CSARAGRDTEDFF
TRBV5-3,TRBJ1-1,NA,NA,TGTGCCAGAAGCTACGGGACCCCCGAGACTGAAGCTTTCTTT,CARSYGTPETEAFF
TRBV7-2,TRBJ1-1,TRBD1,NA,TGTGCCAGCAGCGCGCAAGGACAGGGTTCGAGGACTGAAGCTTTCTTT,CASSAQGQGSRTEAFF
TRBV4-1,TRBJ2-6,NA,NA,TGCGCCAGCAGCCAAGGAAAGGATTCTGCCCTCTCTGGGGCCAACGTCCTGACTTTC,CASSQGKDSALSGANVLTF
TRBV28,TRBJ1-1,TRBD1,NA,TGTGCCAGCAGACACAGGACAGGTGAAGCTTTCTTT,CASRHRTGEAFF
TRBV4-1,TRBJ2-7,NA,NA,TGCGCCAGCAGCCAAGGGGGAAAACACCCTTACGAGCAGTACTTC,CASSQGGKHPYEQYF
TRBV25-1,TRBJ1-6,TRBD1,NA,TGTGCCAGCAGTGAATATTTTGGGACAGAGGTTTCACCCCTCCACTTT,CASSEYFGTEVSPLHF
TRBV6-6,TRBJ2-5,NA,NA,TGTGCCAGCACTCTTACCCGGGAGACCCAGTACTTC,CASTLTRETQYF
TRBV5-8,TRBJ2-2,TRBD1,NA,TGTGCCAGCAGCCAGGGACAGGGGACGAACACCGGGGAGCTGTTTTTT,CASSQGQGTNTGELFF
TRBV7-9,TRBJ2-3,TRBD2,NA,TGTGCCAGCAGCTTAGTTCAGCTTAGCGGGACAGATACGCAGTATTTT,CASSLVQLSGTDTQYF
TRBV7-2,TRBJ2-7,NA,NA,TGTGCCAGCAGCTTCCCAGGGAGGAACGAGCAGTACTTC,CASSFPGRNEQYF